These T cell receptor beta chains were read from a single sample in a study of post-analysis software for immune sequencing data. One entry per CDR3 protein, called by TCRdb with MiXCR from the PCR reads. The data hold 350,000 to 450,000 distinct CDR3 sequences, with less than 35% observed a single time. The sequenced sample was blood. Source of these receptors: a girl between 5 and 17 years old with multiple sclerosis. Each CDR3 is given with its conserved first and last residue. A D gene is named only where the DNA matches it firmly. Not every row has a clone size; where given, it reads once, few, many or a size class.

NA	TRBV3-1	TRBJ2-1	NA	11	CASSDYDEQFF	TGTGCCAGCAGCGACTACGATGAGCAGTTCTTC
NA	TRBV5-5	TRBJ2-7	NA	14	CASSWQGSNYEQYF	TGTGCCAGCAGCTGGCAGGGGAGCAACTACGAGCAGTACTTC
few	TRBV5-1	TRBJ2-1	NA	16	CASSLGRDSNHNEQFF	TGCGCCAGCAGCTTGGGCCGGGACTCCAACCACAATGAGCAGTTCTTC
few	TRBV5-6	TRBJ2-7	TRBD1	14	CASSPRDRIYEQYF	TGTGCCAGCAGCCCCCGGGACAGGATCTACGAGCAGTACTTC
NA	TRBV7-9	TRBJ1-2	NA	13	CASRGGSPHGYTF	TGTGCCAGCAGGGGCGGCAGCCCGCATGGCTACACCTTC
NA	TRBV14	TRBJ2-6	NA	16	CASSLYQGTGANVLTF	TGTGCCAGCAGCCTCTACCAAGGGACTGGGGCCAACGTCCTGACTTTC
few	TRBV29-1	TRBJ1-4	NA	13	CSASLSPGEKLFF	TGCAGCGCCTCTCTAAGCCCGGGCGAAAAACTGTTTTTT
few	TRBV4-3	TRBJ2-3	NA	15	CASSQGPHSTDTQYF	TGCGCCAGCAGCCAAGGGCCCCATAGCACAGATACGCAGTATTTT
NA	TRBV27	TRBJ1-2	NA	16	CASSFSMAATGFGYTF	TGTGCCAGCAGTTTCTCGATGGCAGCAACGGGGTTCGGCTACACCTTC
NA	TRBV6-6	TRBJ2-5	NA	12	CASSLLAGCPFF	TGTGCCAGCAGCCTCCTGGCGGGATGTCCTTTCTTC